One and the same sample provided the 6 T cell receptor beta chains below, sequenced in a study of T cell responses to AZD1222 COVID-19 vaccine. Only in-frame clones appear in the TCRdb table, and some are missing; sequencing was by immunoSEQ multiplex PCR. This table holds 110,000 or so clones, more than 75% found once. The sequences come from peripheral blood, collected on day 0 of AZD1222 vaccination. Receptors were obtained from an adult in good health.

V usage is TRBV10-3 and J usage is TRBJ1-2; D is undetermined. CDR1 is ENHRY and CDR2 is SYGVKD in the germline V gene. This CDR3 spans 14 amino acids. Trimming cost V 4 bases and J 5 bases, with 14 bases left between them. In DNA, the CDR3 is TGTGCCATCAGTGCCACCGACCCTGGTTATGGCTACACCTTC. It codes for CAISATDPGYGYTF.

The V gene is TRBV18, the J gene TRBJ2-5; D remains unclear. CDR1 and CDR2 (germline): KGHSH, LQKENI. This CDR3 region has 16 residues. V shed 3 bases and J shed 5 bases, with 19 bases lying between them. The chain's CDR3 is CASSPEDGRIGETQYF. The CDR3, as DNA: TGTGCCAGCTCACCCGAGGACGGAAGAATAGGGGAGACCCAGTACTTC.

The chain has TRBV7-9 and TRBJ2-3, with unresolved D. V was pared by 10 bases and J by 6 bases, with 2 bases between. Germline values: CDR1 SEHNR, CDR2 FQNEAQ (reference sequence). This CDR3 has 8 amino acids. CDR3 in DNA: TGTGCCATTGATACGCAGTATTTT. This encodes CAIDTQYF.

A few counts support this clone. The genes are TRBV28 and TRBJ1-3; weak D call: TRBD1 (5 bases). The CDR3 sequence is 15 residues long. V lost 6 bases and J lost 2, with 14 bases in between. Germline V gene lookup returns CDR1 MDHEN and CDR2 SYDVKM. CDR3 region: CASRGGLVTGNTIYF. The CDR3 DNA reads as TGTGCCAGCAGGGGGGGTTTGGTAACTGGAAACACCATATATTTT.

This sequence joins TRBV12-3 or TRBV12-4 and TRBJ1-4; 8 nucleotides match TRBD1. The CDR3 spans 13 residues. V was pared by 6 bases and J by 5 bases, with 2 bases of the junction left unmatched. The CDR3 spells CASRQGGNEKLFF. As DNA, the CDR3 is TGTGCCAGCAGACAGGGGGGCAATGAAAAACTGTTTTTT.

The chain couples TRBV7-8 to TRBJ2-7, with 16 bases matching TRBD2. This CDR3 is built from 18 residues. CDR1 and CDR2 (germline): SGHVS, FQNEAQ. J lost 4 bases, V lost 6 bases, and 12 bases had no gene match. The CDR3 DNA is TGTGCCAGCAGTTTGGGGGGGACTAGCGGGAGGGCCAGATACGAGCAGTACTTC. It is translated as CASSLGGTSGRARYEQYF.